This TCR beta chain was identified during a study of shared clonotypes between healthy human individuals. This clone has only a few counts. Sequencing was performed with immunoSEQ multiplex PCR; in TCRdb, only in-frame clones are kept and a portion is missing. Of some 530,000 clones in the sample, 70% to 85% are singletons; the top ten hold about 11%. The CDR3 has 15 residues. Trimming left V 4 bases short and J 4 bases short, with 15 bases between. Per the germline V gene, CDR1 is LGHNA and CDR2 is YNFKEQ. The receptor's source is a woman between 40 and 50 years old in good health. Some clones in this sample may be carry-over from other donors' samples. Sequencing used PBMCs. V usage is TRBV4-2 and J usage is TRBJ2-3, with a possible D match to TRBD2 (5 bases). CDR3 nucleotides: TGTGCCAGCAGCCCCCAGGCGGCGGGTTCAGATACGCAGTATTTT. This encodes CASSPQAAGSDTQYF.